Reported below is one T cell receptor (beta chain). With V trimmed by 5 bases and J by 7 bases, 10 bases remained unmatched. Germline CDR1 and CDR2: SGHVS and FQNEAQ. The CDR3 runs to 15 residues. Under the authors' procedure: Reference gene primer amplification in the assay estimated nucleated cell counts. The data were produced by immunoSEQ multiplex PCR, yet TCRdb's version contains in-frame clones alone and is incomplete. V and J calls and clone size are given by that table; D and trimming were obtained from the DNA. The table shows about 170,000 clones, with roughly 93% occurring only once. This sample stems from a study of blood T cell repertoires in COVID-19.

The chain carries TRBV7-8 and TRBJ1-2; TRBD1 matches at 10 bases. Sequenced: peripheral blood. This clonotype was obtained from a man between 18 and 35 years old with COVID-19, enrolled during active disease. This chain's CDR3 is CASSLPGQGPGGYTF. CDR3 sequence (DNA): TGTGCCAGCAGCCTCCCGGGACAGGGGCCTGGTGGCTACACCTTC.